These T cell receptor beta chains were read from a single sample in a study of identical twins. TCRdb reprocessed the 5' RACE reads with MiXCR, giving one entry per CDR3 protein. The sample lists 350,000 or so distinct CDR3 sequences; roughly 12% were seen once. The same data also went into a second study, on yellow fever vaccine responses in identical twins.

The material sequenced was CD8+ T cells sorted from blood. Every receptor here comes from a woman between 18 and 29 years old in good health. CDR3s include the opening cysteine and the closing phenylalanine or tryptophan. D genes are given only for firm matches. Only some rows state a clone size, as once, few, many or a class for expanded clones.

few | TRBJ2-1 | TRBV7-9 | TRBD2 | TGTGCCAGCAGCTTAACGGGACTAGCGGCCTACAATGAGCAGTTCTTC | CASSLTGLAAYNEQFF
few | TRBJ1-3 | TRBV5-5 | NA | TGTGCCAGCAGCTTGATTCGGGGCCGATCTGGAAACACCATATATTTT | CASSLIRGRSGNTIYF
many | TRBJ2-1 | TRBV2 | TRBD2 | TGTGCCAGCAGTGAGACTAGCGGCCCCTACAATGAGCAGTTCTTC | CASSETSGPYNEQFF
many | TRBJ2-1 | TRBV29-1 | NA | TGCAGCGTTGAATTGGGGGCGGGTGAGCAGTTCTTC | CSVELGAGEQFF
NA | TRBJ2-4 | TRBV6-1 | NA | TGTGCCAGCAGTGAAGTCCAGGGGGGTCGAAACATTCAGTACTTC | CASSEVQGGRNIQYF
few | TRBJ2-7 | TRBV25-1 | NA | TGTGCCAGCAGTGCGTTCCTAGGGGCCGGATACTTC | CASSAFLGAGYF
few | TRBJ2-5 | TRBV29-1 | TRBD2 | TGCAGCGTTGGACTAGCGGAAAAAAAAGAGACCCAGTACTTC | CSVGLAEKKETQYF
many | TRBJ2-1 | TRBV12-3/TRBV12-4 | TRBD1 | TGTGCCAGCAGTTCAGGGACAGGGTTGAATGAGCAGTTCTTC | CASSSGTGLNEQFF
few | TRBJ2-5 | TRBV27 | NA | TGTGCCAGCAGCCGGACAGAGCTGGAGACCCAGTACTTC | CASSRTELETQYF
NA | TRBJ1-1 | TRBV5-1 | TRBD1 | TGCGCCAGCAGCATGGACAGGGCGATGAACACTGAAGCTTTCTTT | CASSMDRAMNTEAFF
few | TRBJ1-2 | TRBV12-3/TRBV12-4 | NA | TGTGCCAGCAGTTTAGGAAGAACTGGCTATGGCTACACCTTC | CASSLGRTGYGYTF
NA | TRBJ2-7 | TRBV3-1 | TRBD1 | TGTGCCAGCAGCCAAGTTGGGACAGTCCGCGAGCAGTACTTC | CASSQVGTVREQYF
NA | TRBJ2-1 | TRBV13 | TRBD1 | TGTGCCAGCAGCTGGGGACAGGGGGGTCATGAGCAGTTCTTC | CASSWGQGGHEQFF
many | TRBJ1-2 | TRBV12-3/TRBV12-4 | TRBD1 | TGTGCCAGCAGCCCCGGGGCGGGGACAGTTCAGGATGGCTACACCTTC | CASSPGAGTVQDGYTF
NA | TRBJ2-7 | TRBV7-9 | NA | TGTGCCAGCAGCGCCCCGGGATCGAGTGGAGGAGAGCAGTACTTC | CASSAPGSSGGEQYF
few | TRBJ2-1 | TRBV20-1 | NA | TGCAGTGCTAGACTCACCAAGGGGTACAATGAGCAGTTCTTC | CSARLTKGYNEQFF